These 30 T cell receptor beta chains came from one sample sequenced in a study of early T cells in non-severe SARS-CoV-2 infection. TCRdb reanalysed the 5' RACE reads using MiXCR and keeps one entry per CDR3 protein. The table includes 85,000 to 100,000 distinct CDR3 sequences, less than 15% detected once. Sequenced: whole blood. The source of these receptors is an adult who was a healthcare worker with PCR-confirmed SARS-CoV-2 infection or an uninfected control (not recorded which).

Of note for this clonotype: This may arise from a read error, as a much more abundant clone is one base away. The V gene is TRBV4-1, the J gene TRBJ2-1, with TRBD1 identical over 7 bases. V gave up 4 bases and J gave up 0 bases; unmatched junction bases: 6. The CDR3 spans 16 residues. Per germline, CDR1 MGHRA and CDR2 YSYEKL. DNA for the CDR3: TGCGCCAGCAGCCTTGACAGGGATCCCTCCTACAATGAGCAGTTCTTC. It translates to CASSLDRDPSYNEQFF.

This clonotype was seen repeatedly, ten times or more. CDR3 bases: TGCAGTGCTAGTAAAGCGGGGTACACCGGGGAGCTGTTTTTT. This translates into CSASKAGYTGELFF. V is TRBV20-1 and J is TRBJ2-2; 7 positions agree with TRBD2. The CDR3 is made up of 14 amino acids. Looked up from germline, CDR1 is DFQATT and CDR2 is SNEGSKA (reference sequence). After removal of 3 bases from V and 3 bases from J, the junction contained 4 bases not matched to a gene.

This clonotype was found a few times. The CDR3 nucleotides read TGTGCCAGCAGCTTAAAGGACAGGGGGAAGCCCTCCTACGAGCAGTACTTC. Translated, it gives CASSLKDRGKPSYEQYF. The V gene is TRBV11-2, the J gene TRBJ2-7, with 10 nucleotides matching TRBD1. This CDR3 is 17 amino acids long. Trimming cost V 2 bases and J 0 bases; bases outside gene matches: 7. The germline CDR1 and CDR2 sequences are SGHAT and FQNNGV.

This clonotype was observed at least ten times. The chain has TRBV6-1 and TRBJ1-2; no firm D call. CDR1 and CDR2 (germline): MNHNS, SASEGT. The CDR3 runs to 13 residues. The germline V and J ends were trimmed by 10 bases and 2 bases, with 14 bases remaining between them. CDR3 nucleotide sequence: TGTGCCACCCTAGTCGGAGAGAACTATGGCTACACCTTC. As protein: CATLVGENYGYTF.

This clonotype was recorded many times. The chain recombines TRBV12-3 or TRBV12-4 with TRBJ1-2; a weak D match, TRBD1 (6 bases). Trimming cost V 5 bases and J 1 base, with 17 bases left between them. This CDR3 has 16 residues. CDR3: CASSAGHRLLNYGYTF. In DNA, the CDR3 is TGTGCCAGCAGTGCGGGACACCGGCTACTTAACTATGGCTACACCTTC.

This clonotype occurred a few times. This chain uses TRBV29-1 with TRBJ2-6; the D is unclear. Germline-derived CDR1 and CDR2 are SQVTM and ANQGSEA. The V and J ends lost 6 bases and 0 bases respectively, with 6 bases between them. This CDR3 spans 13 amino acids. CDR3 nucleotides: TGCAGCGTCGCAGTCTCTGGGGCCAACGTCCTGACTTTC. Translating it yields CSVAVSGANVLTF. The full variable domain, its missing parts supplied by reference TRBV29-1 and TRBJ2-6, is SAVISQKPSRDICQRGTSLTIQCQVDSQVTMMFWYRQQPGQSLTLIATANQGSEATYESGFVIDKFPISRPNLTFSTLTVSNMSPEDSSIYLCSVAVSGANVLTFGAGSRLTVL.

This clonotype was detected a few times. The genes are TRBV24-1 and TRBJ2-3; D could derive from TRBD1 or TRBD2 (5 bases each). The ends were cut back, 1 base at V and 2 bases at J, with 9 bases in the middle. CDR3 length: 15 residues. Per the germline V gene, CDR1 is KGHDR and CDR2 is SFDVKD. CDR3 bases: TGTGCCACCAGTGATTTTAGGGGACCCACAGATACGCAGTATTTT. Protein sequence: CATSDFRGPTDTQYF.

This sequence joins TRBV6-2 or TRBV6-3 and TRBJ1-2, with D possibly being TRBD1 (5 bases). V was trimmed by 0 bases and J by 4 bases, leaving 12 bases between them. Germline V gene data show CDR1 as MNHEY and CDR2 as SVGEGT. The CDR3 has 15 amino acids. The CDR3 region is CASSYSERTSYGYTF. Here the CDR3 DNA reads TGTGCCAGCAGTTACTCTGAACGGACAAGCTATGGCTACACCTTC.

The chain combines TRBV28 with TRBJ2-1; D is perhaps TRBD2 (6 bases). The CDR3 is made up of 15 amino acids. Germline V gene data show CDR1 as MDHEN and CDR2 as SYDVKM. V was shortened by 8 bases and J by 8 bases, with 22 bases between the two germline ends. CDR3 sequence (DNA): TGTGCCAGCTCAACCGCGGGGAGCCTCTCTCATGAGCAGTTCTTC. Translating gives CASSTAGSLSHEQFF.

The V call is TRBV20-1, the J call TRBJ1-6; 7 bases are shared with TRBD1. The CDR3 extends over 15 amino acids. Germline V lookup: CDR1 DFQATT, CDR2 SNEGSKA (reference sequence). Germline trimming cut 5 bases from V and 8 bases from J; bases unmatched to any gene: 12. This CDR3 is CSAAEITGVYSPLHF. DNA for the CDR3: TGCAGTGCTGCTGAGATAACAGGGGTGTATTCACCCCTCCACTTT.

This clonotype was counted at least ten times. This rearrangement joins TRBV5-5 to TRBJ1-1, with 7 bases that match TRBD1. The germline CDR1 and CDR2 sequences are SGHKS and YYEKEE (reference sequence). There are 12 residues in the CDR3. Trimming at V came to 2 bases and at J to 8 bases, leaving 3 bases not matched to a gene. This CDR3 is CASSFPTGEAFF. The CDR3 nucleotides are TGTGCCAGCAGCTTCCCGACAGGGGAAGCTTTCTTT.

Only a few counts were recorded for this clonotype. V gene TRBV12-3 or TRBV12-4 combines with J gene TRBJ2-1; D possibly matches TRBD1 or TRBD2 (5 bases each). The CDR3 has 14 amino acids. V dropped 7 bases and J dropped 3 bases, with 13 bases sitting between them. CDR3 residues: CASTPGRFYNEQFF. In DNA form, the CDR3 reads TGTGCCAGCACACCGGGACGGTTCTACAATGAGCAGTTCTTC.

This clonotype was detected many times. The rearrangement uses TRBV5-1 and TRBJ1-1; tentative D call: TRBD1 (5 bases). The CDR3 covers 15 residues. Trimming removed 2 bases at V and 7 bases at J, with 18 bases between. The germline V gene encodes CDR1 SGHRS and CDR2 YFSETQ. CDR3: CASSLDDSPRREAFF. The CDR3 coding sequence is TGCGCCAGCAGCTTAGATGACAGCCCACGCCGTGAAGCTTTCTTT.

This clonotype was picked up many times. The V and J genes are TRBV3-1 and TRBJ2-3, with D uncertain. CDR1 LGHDT and CDR2 YNNKEL come from the germline V gene (reference sequence). Trimming cost V 1 base and J 4 bases, with 21 bases left between them. The CDR3 spans 18 residues. CDR3 region: CASSQGLSKPLLSDTQYF. CDR3 DNA sequence: TGTGCCAGCAGCCAAGGGCTCAGCAAGCCGCTGCTATCAGATACGCAGTATTTT.

The rearrangement joins TRBV5-4 to TRBJ2-7, with D tentatively TRBD2 (5 bases). Germline values: CDR1 SGHNT, CDR2 YYREEE (reference sequence). Trimming left V 4 bases short and J 5 bases short, with 19 bases between. The CDR3 runs 15 residues. CDR3 residues: CASSRRSAGEDEQYF. The CDR3 DNA reads as TGTGCCAGCAGCCGCCGGAGCGCGGGTGAGGACGAGCAGTACTTC.

This clonotype has just a few counts. J is TRBJ1-1 and V is TRBV3-1, with D uncertain. The CDR3 is 12 residues long. CDR1 and CDR2 (germline): LGHDT, YNNKEL (reference sequence). The V end was cut by 6 bases, the J end by 0 bases, with 5 bases between. CDR3 region: CASRQMNTEAFF. In nucleotides, the CDR3 is TGTGCCAGCAGACAGATGAACACTGAAGCTTTCTTT.

This clonotype was counted ten times or more. The V call is TRBV6-1, the J call TRBJ1-5; tentative D call: TRBD1 (5 bases). The V end was cut by 10 bases, the J end by 0 bases, with 13 bases between. The germline V gene encodes CDR1 MNHNS and CDR2 SASEGT. The length of the CDR3 is 14 residues. CDR3 DNA sequence: TGTGCCACCGACGACAGTTATAGCAATCAGCCCCAGCATTTT. Its protein product is CATDDSYSNQPQHF.

This clonotype turned up a few times. CDR3 in amino acids: CSARTADTQYF. Written as DNA, the CDR3 is TGCAGTGCTAGGACAGCGGATACGCAGTATTTT. The chain combines TRBV20-1 with TRBJ2-3; D perhaps matches TRBD1 (5 bases). V lost 3 bases to trimming and J lost 6 bases, with 7 bases between them. The V gene's germline CDR1 is DFQATT and CDR2 SNEGSKA (reference sequence). The CDR3 sequence is 11 residues long.

This clonotype appeared a few times. The V call is TRBV27, the J call TRBJ1-1, with D possibly being TRBD1 (5 bases). Trimming pared 9 bases from V and 4 bases from J, leaving 18 bases between. The V gene's germline CDR1 is MNHEY and CDR2 SMNVEV (reference sequence). This CDR3 is 14 amino acids long. The DNA of the CDR3 is TGTGCCAGTAAACAGGTCGCGGGTAGCACTGAAGCTTTCTTT. This translates into CASKQVAGSTEAFF.

This clonotype was counted many times. The gene calls are TRBV18 and TRBJ1-6; tentative D call: TRBD1 (6 bases). Germline values: CDR1 KGHSH, CDR2 LQKENI. V lost 1 base to trimming and J lost 5 bases, with 6 bases between them. The CDR3 runs to 14 residues. Written as DNA, the CDR3 is TGTGCCAGCTCACCACGACAGGATAATTCACCCCTCCACTTT. This codes for CASSPRQDNSPLHF. The full variable domain, rest sourced from reference TRBV18 and TRBJ1-6, is NAGVMQNPRHLVRRRGQEARLRCSPMKGHSHVYWYRQLPEEGLKFMVYLQKENIIDESGMPKERFSAEFPKEGPSILRIQQVVRGDSAAYFCASSPRQDNSPLHFGNGTRLTVT.

This clonotype was seen at least ten times. CDR3 amino acids: CASSSPENTGELFF. The CDR3, as DNA: TGTGCCAGCAGTTCCCCCGAGAACACCGGGGAGCTGTTTTTT. The chain employs TRBV12-3 or TRBV12-4 and TRBJ2-2; D uncertain. This CDR3 comprises 14 residues. V gave up 4 bases and J gave up 1 base, with 7 bases separating them.

This clonotype was counted at least ten times. The J gene is TRBJ1-5, the V gene TRBV25-1, with 8 bases aligning to TRBD1. Looked up from germline, CDR1 is MGHDK and CDR2 is SYGVNS. The J segment lost 5 bases and the V segment lost 4 bases, leaving 7 bases of the junction unmatched. This CDR3 is 15 amino acids long. The CDR3 coding sequence is TGTGCCAGCAGTGGGGCCAGGGGGCCGGATCAGCCCCAGCATTTT. Amino acid sequence: CASSGARGPDQPQHF.

The sample holds a few counts of this clonotype. This chain joins TRBV12-3 or TRBV12-4 and TRBJ2-7; maybe TRBD2 (7 bases). The V and J ends lost 6 bases and 4 bases respectively, with 19 bases between them. CDR3 length equals 15 residues. The CDR3 bases are TGTGCCAGCAGCCCGAAATCGGGGGGCGTTTACGAGCAGTACTTC. This codes for CASSPKSGGVYEQYF.

This chain links TRBV28 with TRBJ2-3; 9 bases line up with TRBD2. The V gene's germline CDR1 is MDHEN and CDR2 SYDVKM. Trimming at V came to 6 bases and at J to 2 bases, leaving 9 bases not matched to a gene. This CDR3 has 16 residues. CDR3 region: CASSSFLAGLTDTQYF. The CDR3, as DNA: TGTGCCAGCAGCTCCTTCCTAGCGGGGCTCACAGATACGCAGTATTTT. Together with reference TRBV28 and TRBJ2-3, the CDR3 gives the full variable domain: DVKVTQSSRYLVKRTGEKVFLECVQDMDHENMFWYRQDPGLGLRLIYFSYDVKMKEKGDIPEGYSVSREKKERFSLILESASTNQTSMYLCASSSFLAGLTDTQYFGPGTRLTVL.

The CDR3 nucleotides are TGCAGCGTTGATCAGGGGGCGCTCACTGAAGCTTTCTTT. Translation: CSVDQGALTEAFF. This chain links TRBV29-1 with TRBJ1-1, with 8 bases lining up with TRBD1. V shed 3 bases and J 4 bases; nucleotides not matched to a gene: 4. The CDR3 has 13 amino acids. Germline CDR1 is SQVTM and CDR2 is ANQGSEA.

This clonotype was found many times. This chain links TRBV5-1 with TRBJ2-1; D gene ambiguous. The CDR3 is made up of 15 amino acids. Germline V gives CDR1 SGHRS, CDR2 YFSETQ. V lost 1 base and J lost 8, with 16 bases in between. The DNA for the CDR3 is TGCGCCAGCAGCTTGATGTCCGAAACCGCCGATGAGCAGTTCTTC. It specifies CASSLMSETADEQFF. The full variable domain, rest sourced from reference TRBV5-1 and TRBJ2-1, is KAGVTQTPRYLIKTRGQQVTLSCSPISGHRSVSWYQQTPGQGLQFLFEYFSETQRNKGNFPGRFSGRQFSNSRSEMNVSTLELGDSALYLCASSLMSETADEQFFGPGTRLTVL.

This clonotype has a handful of counts. The V and J genes are TRBV11-2 and TRBJ1-2, with a possible D match to TRBD1 (5 bases). Trimming removed 1 base at V and 7 bases at J, with 10 bases between. Germline V gene sequence: CDR1 SGHAT, CDR2 FQNNGV. CDR3 length: 13 amino acids. For the CDR3, the DNA is TGTGCCAGCAGCTTAGCCGGGGGAGGTGGCTACACCTTC. As protein: CASSLAGGGGYTF. The complete variable domain, with remaining parts taken from reference TRBV11-2 and TRBJ1-2, reads EAGVAQSPRYKIIEKRQSVAFWCNPISGHATLYWYQQILGQGPKLLIQFQNNGVVDDSQLPKDRFSAERLKGVDSTLKIQPAKLEDSAVYLCASSLAGGGGYTFGSGTRLTVV.

The sample holds many counts of this clonotype. The chain uses TRBV11-2 and TRBJ1-5; D unresolved. Between the trimmed V and J ends, which lost 8 bases and 5 bases, there was a span of 13 bases. In germline, CDR1 is SGHAT, CDR2 FQNNGV. The CDR3 length is 13 residues. CDR3 bases: TGTGCCAGCTCCCGCGGTCTGGATCAGCCCCAGCATTTT. Translated: CASSRGLDQPQHF.

The V call is TRBV2, the J call TRBJ2-3; D gene unclear. Germline CDR1 is SNHLY and CDR2 is FYNNEI. V lost 3 bases to trimming and J lost 9 bases, with 7 bases between them. The CDR3 totals 11 residues. The DNA of the CDR3 is TGTGCCAGCAGTGAGGCTGAGACGCAGTATTTT. As protein: CASSEAETQYF.

The chain employs TRBV7-2 and TRBJ1-4, with TRBD1 matching 7 bases. There are 16 residues in the CDR3. Germline CDR1 SGHTA, CDR2 FQGNSA. With V trimmed by 5 bases and J by 2 bases, 8 bases remained unmatched. The CDR3 nucleotides are TGTGCCAGCAGCGTCAGACAGGGCGGTACTAATGAAAAACTGTTTTTT. It translates to CASSVRQGGTNEKLFF.